The text below deals with one T cell receptor (beta chain). This record comes from a study of blood T cell repertoires in COVID-19. Across the study: The cDNA or gDNA used as material had been derived from T cells, B-cell-depleted T cells, or PBMCs.

Between the trimmed V and J ends, which lost 5 bases and 0 bases, there was a span of 18 bases. Germline CDR1 SGHTS, CDR2 YDEGEE. This CDR3 comprises 18 residues. Assay: immunoSEQ multiplex PCR; the TCRdb copy retains only in-frame clones and omits some. The data show roughly 170,000 clones, with roughly 79% seen just once and about 26% held by the top ten. Specimen: peripheral blood. V gene TRBV5-8 combines with J gene TRBJ2-6, with D tentatively TRBD1 (5 bases). This receptor was identified in a woman in her sixties or seventies with acute or convalescent COVID-19. The CDR3 sequence: CASRGMARENSGANVLTF. The DNA of the CDR3 is TGTGCCAGCAGGGGGATGGCCAGGGAAAACTCTGGGGCCAACGTCCTGACTTTC.